This passage covers 27 T cell receptor beta chains from one sample sequenced in a study of technical replicates of blood from several donors. Profiled with immunoSEQ multiplex PCR; TCRdb holds only in-frame clones, not every one. The data contain 75,000 to 80,000 clones, roughly 94% of them singletons. Sample: T cells isolated from PBMCs. The origin of the receptors is a human donor in good health.

This chain links TRBV29-1 with TRBJ1-4; perhaps TRBD1 as D (6 bases). Germline V CDR1 and CDR2: SQVTM, ANQGSEA. The V gene lost 5 bases and the J gene lost 7 bases, with 17 bases spanning the gap. CDR3 size: 14 residues. CDR3 in amino acids: CSVLSSRGGEKLFF. The DNA for the CDR3 is TGCAGCGTTTTGTCGTCCAGGGGTGGTGAAAAACTGTTTTTT.

The V call is TRBV5-5, the J call TRBJ2-7; 10 bases are a match to TRBD1. Germline CDR1 reads SGHKS; CDR2 reads YYEKEE (reference sequence). After removal of 2 bases from V and 5 bases from J, the junction contained 4 bases not matched to a gene. The CDR3 spans 14 residues. CDR3 residues: CASSLLDRGNEQYF. For the CDR3, the DNA is TGTGCCAGCAGCTTATTGGACAGGGGGAACGAGCAGTACTTC.

DNA for the CDR3: TGTGCCAGCAGCCATAGCGGGAGTGGAGAGACCCAGTACTTC. It encodes CASSHSGSGETQYF. The V gene is TRBV4-2, the J gene TRBJ2-5, with TRBD2 matching 9 bases. Germline-derived CDR1 and CDR2 are LGHNA and YNFKEQ. The CDR3 totals 14 residues. J was trimmed by 4 bases and V by 3 bases; bases with no gene match: 3.

The gene calls are TRBV9 and TRBJ1-5, with TRBD1 identical over 7 bases. The CDR3 loop spans 14 amino acids. The trim removed 3 bases at V and 3 bases at J, leaving 3 bases unmatched. The V gene's germline CDR1 is SGDLS and CDR2 YYNGEE. The CDR3 loop reads CASSEGQYNQPQHF. The CDR3, as DNA: TGTGCCAGCAGCGAGGGACAGTACAATCAGCCCCAGCATTTT.

This rearrangement joins TRBV11-3 to TRBJ2-3; D possibly corresponds to TRBD1 (6 bases). The germline V gene encodes CDR1 SGHNT and CDR2 YENEEA. The CDR3 sequence is 14 residues long. V gave up 3 bases and J gave up 2 bases, with 9 bases separating them. This CDR3 is CASSLDSSTDTQYF. The CDR3 bases are TGTGCCAGCAGCTTGGACAGTTCCACAGATACGCAGTATTTT.

This rearrangement joins TRBV5-1 to TRBJ2-7; D is possibly TRBD1 (6 bases). This CDR3 region has 13 residues. Germline CDR1 reads SGHRS; CDR2 reads YFSETQ. Trimming left V 0 bases short and J 5 bases short, with 9 bases between. The CDR3 DNA reads as TGCGCCAGCAGCTTGGGTGGGGGCAACGAGCAGTACTTC. Translated, it gives CASSLGGGNEQYF.

V and J are TRBV28 and TRBJ2-7; weak D call: TRBD1 (6 bases). With 3 bases removed from V and 1 base from J, the gap between germline ends came to 19 bases. The CDR3 is made up of 17 amino acids. Germline values: CDR1 MDHEN, CDR2 SYDVKM. CDR3 region: CASSLFKLGGLSYEQYF. The CDR3 DNA reads TGTGCCAGCAGTTTGTTTAAACTAGGGGGTCTTTCCTACGAGCAGTACTTC. Looking up the rest from reference TRBV28 and TRBJ2-7 gives the full variable domain: DVKVTQSSRYLVKRTGEKVFLECVQDMDHENMFWYRQDPGLGLRLIYFSYDVKMKEKGDIPEGYSVSREKKERFSLILESASTNQTSMYLCASSLFKLGGLSYEQYFGPGTRLTVT.

The DNA of the CDR3 is TGTGCCAGCAGCGCGACAGGGGTCTCTATTTTCTACGAGCAGTACTTC. Protein: CASSATGVSIFYEQYF. The J gene is TRBJ2-7, the V gene TRBV9; TRBD1 agrees at 8 bases. Germline assignment: CDR1 SGDLS and CDR2 YYNGEE. V was pared by 3 bases and J by 3 bases, with 11 bases of the junction left unmatched. The CDR3 is 16 amino acids.

The chain recombines TRBV27 with TRBJ2-3; TRBD2 aligns across 9 bases. Trimming cost V 3 bases and J 6 bases; bases outside gene matches: 4. The germline V gene encodes CDR1 MNHEY and CDR2 SMNVEV (reference sequence). The CDR3 sequence is 14 residues long. The CDR3 here is CASSLLAGRDTQYF. CDR3 DNA sequence: TGTGCCAGCAGTTTGCTAGCGGGACGTGATACGCAGTATTTT.

This clone has only one observation. This chain joins TRBV18 and TRBJ1-4; possible D gene TRBD1, 5 bases. CDR3 length equals 12 residues. Germline CDR1 KGHSH, CDR2 LQKENI. Trimming left V 4 bases short and J 8 bases short, with 8 bases between. The CDR3 loop reads CASSQGLEKLFF. In DNA, the CDR3 is TGTGCCAGCTCACAGGGGTTAGAAAAACTGTTTTTT.

The J gene is TRBJ2-3, the V gene TRBV11-3, with D tentatively TRBD2 (6 bases). The CDR3 extends over 15 amino acids. Germline V gene lookup returns CDR1 SGHNT and CDR2 YENEEA. Deletions cut 6 bases from V and 1 base from J, with 14 bases between. The CDR3 DNA follows: TGTGCCAGCAGGATTGGACTATCGGGCACAGATACGCAGTATTTT. Its translation is CASRIGLSGTDTQYF. Based on the CDR3 plus reference TRBV11-3 and TRBJ2-3, the full variable domain is EAGVVQSPRYKIIEKKQPVAFWCNPISGHNTLYWYLQNLGQGPELLIRYENEEAVDDSQLPKDRFSAERLKGVDSTLKIQPAELGDSAVYLCASRIGLSGTDTQYFGPGTRLTVL.

The V and J genes are TRBV30 and TRBJ2-1; D gene unclear. The CDR3 has 11 amino acids. From germline, CDR1 is GTSNPN and CDR2 SVGIG (reference sequence). V lost 1 base, J lost 10 bases, and 8 bases lay in between. The DNA of the CDR3 is TGTGCCTGGAGTGGCCCCTACGAGCAGTTCTTC. Translating it yields CAWSGPYEQFF.

The chain recombines TRBV11-2 with TRBJ2-3; 7 nucleotides agree with TRBD2. Trimming removed 5 bases from V and 8 bases from J; junction bases left unmatched: 10. CDR1 is SGHAT, CDR2 FQNNGV, per germline. The CDR3 extends over 14 amino acids. CDR3 sequence: CASSHGTAGVTQYF. The CDR3 bases are TGTGCCAGCAGCCACGGGACCGCGGGAGTTACGCAGTATTTT.

For the CDR3, the DNA is TGTGCCAGCAGTGAAGGGGCGGGTAGTAGGTACTTC. Its translation is CASSEGAGSRYF. The rearrangement uses TRBV2 and TRBJ2-4; TRBD2 might be the D (5 bases). This CDR3 spans 12 amino acids. Germline assignment: CDR1 SNHLY and CDR2 FYNNEI. V was clipped by 1 base and J by 15 bases, with 13 bases between them.

This clone was seen just once. This sequence joins TRBV5-1 and TRBJ1-5, with TRBD1 identical over 7 bases. The ends lost 0 bases at V and 5 bases at J; junction bases unmatched: 2. The germline V gene encodes CDR1 SGHRS and CDR2 YFSETQ. The CDR3 runs to 14 residues. The CDR3 nucleotides are TGCGCCAGCAGCTTGGACAGGGGAGATCAGCCCCAGCATTTT. This translates into CASSLDRGDQPQHF.

The V gene is TRBV9, the J gene TRBJ2-5; 8 bases map to TRBD1. CDR1 is SGDLS, CDR2 YYNGEE, per germline. Losses at the gene ends were 4 bases for V and 5 bases for J; bases not matched to a gene: 13. The CDR3 length is 16 residues. CDR3: CASSLPFTGGHETQYF. Written as DNA, the CDR3 is TGTGCCAGCAGCCTTCCCTTTACAGGGGGACACGAGACCCAGTACTTC.

The genes are TRBV25-1 and TRBJ2-1; possibly TRBD2 for D (5 bases). Germline loops: CDR1 MGHDK, CDR2 SYGVNS. V gave up 2 bases and J gave up 9 bases, with 17 bases separating them. This CDR3 spans 15 amino acids. Here the CDR3 reads CASSETGTRSGEQFF. CDR3 bases: TGTGCCAGCAGTGAAACGGGTACTAGATCGGGTGAGCAGTTCTTC. The whole variable domain, filled in from reference TRBV25-1 and TRBJ2-1, reads EADIYQTPRYLVIGTGKKITLECSQTMGHDKMYWYQQDPGMELHLIHYSYGVNSTEKGDLSSESTVSRIRTEHFPLTLESARPSHTSQYLCASSETGTRSGEQFFGPGTRLTVL.

This CDR3 is CASSRRLGGQPQHF. CDR3 bases: TGTGCCAGCAGTCGCAGGTTAGGAGGACAGCCCCAGCATTTT. This chain connects TRBV28 to TRBJ1-5; D call uncertain. The V gene's germline CDR1 is MDHEN and CDR2 SYDVKM. This CDR3 spans 14 amino acids. Trimming cost V 5 bases and J 7 bases, with 15 bases left between them.

The chain combines TRBV6-5 with TRBJ1-1; the match to TRBD1 covers 7 bases. J was trimmed by 1 base and V by 2 bases; bases with no gene match: 1. This CDR3 region has 14 residues. CDR1 and CDR2 from the germline V gene are MNHEY and SVGAGI. DNA for the CDR3: TGTGCCAGCAGTTACAACAGGGGGAACACTGAAGCTTTCTTT. Its translation is CASSYNRGNTEAFF.

Comments on this clone: Other DNA variants within this sample encode the same CDR3. The chain combines TRBV30 with TRBJ2-7; 9 bases are shared with TRBD1. CDR3 length: 14 amino acids. Unmatched junction bases numbered 3, after V lost 0 bases and J lost 3 bases. CDR1 GTSNPN and CDR2 SVGIG come from the germline V gene (reference sequence). The CDR3 loop is CAWSVGTGYYEQYF. The CDR3 bases are TGTGCCTGGAGTGTAGGGACAGGGTACTACGAGCAGTACTTC.

This chain links TRBV6-5 with TRBJ1-3; tentative D call: TRBD1 (5 bases). V shed 2 bases and J shed 5 bases, with 16 bases lying between them. CDR3 length equals 16 residues. CDR1 is MNHEY, CDR2 SVGAGI, per germline. The CDR3 spells CASSYAGDSVRNTIYF. CDR3 nucleotide sequence: TGTGCCAGCAGTTACGCCGGGGACTCCGTGCGAAACACCATATATTTT.

This sequence joins TRBV7-6 and TRBJ2-7; the D is unclear. V was cut by 5 bases and J by 0 bases, with 20 bases left in between. The germline gives CDR1 SGHVS, CDR2 FNYEAQ. The CDR3 is 17 amino acids. CDR3 in amino acids: CASSPLAITAYSYEQYF. The CDR3 nucleotides are TGTGCCAGCAGCCCGCTCGCCATTACAGCCTACTCCTACGAGCAGTACTTC.

The chain has TRBV6-6 and TRBJ2-7, with D hard to call. Per the germline V gene, CDR1 is MNHNY and CDR2 is SVGAGI (reference sequence). Trimming removed 0 bases from V and 3 bases from J, with 6 bases in between. The CDR3 is 13 amino acids. The CDR3 loop is CASSYSPLYEQYF. The CDR3 coding sequence is TGTGCCAGCAGTTACTCCCCCCTCTACGAGCAGTACTTC.

The chain joins TRBV4-2 to TRBJ2-7, with 10 bases lining up with TRBD2. After removal of 1 base from V and 3 bases from J, the junction contained 3 bases not matched to a gene. The length of the CDR3 is 15 residues. Germline CDR1 is LGHNA and CDR2 is YNFKEQ. The CDR3 DNA sequence: TGTGCCAGCAGCCAAGTTCCTAGCGGGAGCTACGAGCAGTACTTC. Translation: CASSQVPSGSYEQYF.

In nucleotides, the CDR3 is TGTGCCAGCAGTGAAGGGACATTATATAGCAATCAGCCCCAGCATTTT. Translating gives CASSEGTLYSNQPQHF. The chain employs TRBV6-1 and TRBJ1-5, with TRBD1 as a possible D gene (5 bases). The germline V gene encodes CDR1 MNHNS and CDR2 SASEGT. The CDR3 runs 16 residues. V dropped 1 base and J dropped 0 bases, with 10 bases sitting between them.

The CDR3 is CATSLVGGLGNQPQHF. The DNA of the CDR3 is TGTGCCACCAGCCTAGTGGGGGGGTTGGGCAATCAGCCCCAGCATTTT. V and J are TRBV15 and TRBJ1-5; D is possibly TRBD1 (5 bases). The CDR3 is 16 amino acids. With 5 bases removed from V and 2 bases from J, the gap between germline ends came to 16 bases. Germline CDR1 LNHNV, CDR2 YYDKDF (reference sequence).

CDR3 protein: CAISESPYNEQFF. The CDR3 nucleotides are TGTGCCATCAGTGAGTCTCCATACAATGAGCAGTTCTTC. This chain links TRBV10-3 with TRBJ2-1; no firm D call. CDR1 and CDR2 from the germline V gene are ENHRY and SYGVKD. This CDR3 contains 13 residues. The V end was cut by 0 bases, the J end by 4 bases, with 4 bases between.